This TCR beta chain was sequenced in a study of T cell responses to AZD1222 COVID-19 vaccine. Findings and caveats of the study: Repertoire sampling was restricted to post-peak T cell response timepoints.

A remark on this clone: As yet, its antigen is unknown.

This CDR3 region has 14 residues. Between the trimmed V and J ends, which lost 3 bases and 0 bases, there was a span of 8 bases. The germline V gene encodes CDR1 SNHLY and CDR2 FYNNEI. Method: immunoSEQ multiplex PCR; TCRdb's copy keeps in-frame clones and lacks some. The sample consists of roughly 77,000 clones, around 90% of them appearing once. Sequencing was performed on peripheral blood, taken on day 0 of MenACWY control vaccination. The TCR was taken from an adult in good health. V usage is TRBV2 and J usage is TRBJ1-2, with a weak D call TRBD1 (6 bases). CDR3: CASSDRGTNYGYTF. The CDR3 DNA reads as TGTGCCAGCAGTGACAGGGGAACTAACTATGGCTACACCTTC.